The 26 T cell receptor beta chains in this list originate from one sample, sequenced in a study of spatial heterogeneity in lung cancer. Sample time point: blood at routine non-recurrence follow-up after resection. No cells were sorted before sequencing. The whole RNA sequenced was extracted from tumor, nontumor lung or frozen PBMC. TCRdb used MiXCR to reprocess the 5' RACE reads, holding one entry per CDR3 protein. Counted here are some 120,000 distinct CDR3 sequences, 9% to 15% occurring once; the ten biggest clones make up over 15%. The source was PBMCs, collected at follow-up. Source of these receptors: a male donor with early-stage non-small cell lung cancer.

CDR3 sequence reads: CASSSGQATGELFF. Here the CDR3 DNA reads TGCGCCAGCAGCTCGGGACAGGCCACCGGGGAGCTGTTTTTT. The chain combines TRBV5-1 with TRBJ2-2; 8 positions agree with TRBD1. CDR1 is SGHRS and CDR2 is YFSETQ in the germline V gene. CDR3 length equals 14 residues. V shed 3 bases and J 4 bases; nucleotides not matched to a gene: 2.

This clonotype was seen repeatedly, ten times or more. The gene calls are TRBV12-3 or TRBV12-4 and TRBJ2-1, with TRBD2 as a possible D gene (5 bases). With 1 base removed from V and 7 bases from J, the gap between germline ends came to 8 bases. The CDR3 has 13 residues. This CDR3 reads CASSLVGSNEQFF. DNA for the CDR3: TGTGCCAGCAGTTTAGTGGGGAGTAATGAGCAGTTCTTC.

This clonotype was seen at least ten times. The V gene is TRBV20-1, the J gene TRBJ1-1; tentatively, D is TRBD1 (5 bases). Deletions cut 3 bases from V and 8 bases from J, with 10 bases between. Germline CDR1 and CDR2: DFQATT and SNEGSKA (reference sequence). The CDR3 is made up of 11 amino acids. CDR3 loop: CSARDKWEAFF. In DNA form, the CDR3 reads TGCAGTGCTAGGGACAAATGGGAAGCTTTCTTT.

At least ten counts were recorded for this clonotype. This chain connects TRBV3-1 to TRBJ1-5; TRBD1 might be the D (6 bases). V lost 4 bases and J lost 6, with 25 bases in between. CDR3 length equals 18 residues. Germline-derived CDR1 and CDR2 are LGHDT and YNNKEL (reference sequence). CDR3 sequence reads: CASSLINGQPIGGQPQHF. CDR3 in DNA: TGTGCCAGCAGCCTAATAAACGGACAGCCTATAGGAGGTCAGCCCCAGCATTTT.

This clonotype has at least ten counts. V and J are TRBV6-2 or TRBV6-3 and TRBJ2-1; maybe TRBD1 (6 bases). Deletions cut 5 bases from V and 9 bases from J, with 17 bases between. The CDR3 contains 14 residues. From germline, CDR1 is MNHEY and CDR2 SVGEGT. CDR3 DNA: TGTGCCAGCAGTAGCCGACAGGAGAGCGGTGAGCAGTTCTTC. Translation gives CASSSRQESGEQFF.

In this sample, this clonotype turned up a few times. The chain uses TRBV20-1 and TRBJ2-1, with 8 bases fitting TRBD2. The V gene's germline CDR1 is DFQATT and CDR2 SNEGSKA (reference sequence). CDR3 length equals 17 residues. V shed 3 bases, J shed 4 bases, and the junction held 14 bases outside the gene matches. The CDR3 bases are TGCAGTGCTAGCCCCCTGTCGAGACTAGCGAATTACAATGAGCAGTTCTTC. Amino acids: CSASPLSRLANYNEQFF.

The CDR3 DNA follows: TGTGCCACCAGTGGGGGATGGGATACGCAGTATTTT. It specifies CATSGGWDTQYF. The chain employs TRBV24-1 and TRBJ2-3; no definite D call. V was clipped by 5 bases and J by 6 bases, with 8 bases between them. The germline V gene encodes CDR1 KGHDR and CDR2 SFDVKD. There are 12 residues in the CDR3.

Only a few counts were recorded for this clonotype. The chain links TRBV5-1 to TRBJ2-3; 7 nucleotides align to TRBD1. This CDR3 comprises 14 residues. The germline V gene encodes CDR1 SGHRS and CDR2 YFSETQ. Trimming took 4 bases from V and 4 from J; bases not matched to a gene: 6. This chain's CDR3 is CASSIRDSSDTQYF. CDR3 DNA sequence: TGCGCCAGCAGCATCCGGGACAGCTCAGATACGCAGTATTTT.

This clonotype was seen ten or more times. This chain uses TRBV20-1 with TRBJ2-7, with unresolved D. Germline loops: CDR1 DFQATT, CDR2 SNEGSKA (reference sequence). The CDR3 has 13 residues. Trimming pared 0 bases from V and 6 bases from J, leaving 12 bases between. The CDR3 spells CSARDPLGSEQYF. The CDR3, as DNA: TGCAGTGCTAGAGATCCGTTAGGATCCGAGCAGTACTTC.

This clonotype was picked up many times. This chain uses TRBV10-3 with TRBJ1-1; no definite D call. V lost 0 bases and J lost 8, with 10 bases in between. Germline loops: CDR1 ENHRY, CDR2 SYGVKD. This CDR3 is built from 13 residues. The CDR3 protein is CAISESTAVEAFF. CDR3 bases: TGTGCCATCAGTGAGTCGACGGCAGTCGAAGCTTTCTTT.

This clonotype came up many times. J is TRBJ1-1 and V is TRBV4-3; D is possibly TRBD1 (6 bases). The CDR3 consists of 17 residues. V shed 2 bases and J shed 0 bases, with 16 bases lying between them. Germline CDR1 LGHNA, CDR2 YSLEER. CDR3 DNA: TGCGCCAGCAGCCAAAAATCGGGGGGGACATTGAACACTGAAGCTTTCTTT. As protein: CASSQKSGGTLNTEAFF.

This clonotype was counted a few times. This chain joins TRBV18 and TRBJ1-1; D is ambiguous. V shed 3 bases and J shed 1 base, with 15 bases lying between them. In germline, CDR1 is KGHSH, CDR2 LQKENI. The CDR3 sequence is 16 residues long. For the CDR3, the DNA is TGTGCCAGCTCACCTCTTCTTAGGCGGGGGAACACTGAAGCTTTCTTT. Its translation is CASSPLLRRGNTEAFF.

This chain uses TRBV6-2 or TRBV6-3 with TRBJ2-5, with D tentatively TRBD1 (6 bases). The V gene lost 6 bases and the J gene lost 5 bases, with 13 bases spanning the gap. This CDR3 has 13 residues. Germline V gives CDR1 MNHEY, CDR2 SVGEGT. CDR3 sequence: CASRKTGVETQYF. The CDR3 DNA follows: TGTGCCAGCAGAAAGACAGGAGTGGAGACCCAGTACTTC.

In its sample, this clonotype was seen many times. V and J are TRBV28 and TRBJ1-2; no definite D call. Germline-derived CDR1 and CDR2 are MDHEN and SYDVKM. This CDR3 has 12 amino acids. With 6 bases removed from V and 7 bases from J, the gap between germline ends came to 12 bases. The CDR3, as DNA: TGTGCCAGCAGCCCCTTCAACGGTGGCTACACCTTC. Amino acids: CASSPFNGGYTF.

This clonotype was seen only a few times. This chain links TRBV20-1 with TRBJ1-6; 7 nucleotides align to TRBD1. The CDR3 runs to 17 residues. V trimming: 3 bases; J trimming: 4 bases; junction bases outside the gene matches: 12. Germline CDR1 is DFQATT and CDR2 is SNEGSKA (reference sequence). CDR3 in DNA: TGCAGTGCTAGGGGTAGCGGGAGGGGGCAATATAATTCACCCCTCCACTTT. This encodes CSARGSGRGQYNSPLHF.

This clonotype was observed at least ten times. The rearrangement links TRBV10-3 to TRBJ1-1; weak D call: TRBD1 (5 bases). Trimming left V 3 bases short and J 1 base short, with 6 bases between. Per the germline V gene, CDR1 is ENHRY and CDR2 is SYGVKD. The CDR3 spans 13 residues. CDR3 DNA sequence: TGTGCCATCAGTGATGGGGGGAACACTGAAGCTTTCTTT. Protein product: CAISDGGNTEAFF.

This clonotype was recorded a few times. The gene calls are TRBV9 and TRBJ2-5; D may be TRBD2 (6 bases). Trimming pared 0 bases from V and 1 base from J, leaving 13 bases between. This CDR3 is built from 16 residues. Germline loops: CDR1 SGDLS, CDR2 YYNGEE. The CDR3 DNA reads as TGTGCCAGCAGCGTAGCAGGAGGGCAGAGCCAAGAGACCCAGTACTTC. It encodes CASSVAGGQSQETQYF.

This chain connects TRBV5-6 to TRBJ2-7; TRBD1 is a possible D gene (5 bases). Germline-derived CDR1 and CDR2 are SGHDT and YYEEEE. The length of the CDR3 is 13 residues. With 3 bases removed from V and 0 bases from J, the gap between germline ends came to 7 bases. CDR3 nucleotides: TGTGCCAGCAGCTCGACAGTCTCCTACGAGCAGTACTTC. It is translated as CASSSTVSYEQYF.

Only a few counts were recorded for this clonotype. The chain combines TRBV2 with TRBJ2-5, with D perhaps assigned TRBD1 or TRBD2 (6 bases each). Between the trimmed V and J ends, which lost 8 bases and 2 bases, there was a span of 15 bases. CDR3 size: 14 residues. Germline V gene data show CDR1 as SNHLY and CDR2 as FYNNEI. CDR3 nucleotides: TGTGCCAGCGGGGGGCGGAGGAAACAAGAGACCCAGTACTTC. Protein sequence: CASGGRRKQETQYF. Together with reference TRBV2 and TRBJ2-5, the CDR3 gives the full variable domain: EPEVTQTPSHQVTQMGQEVILRCVPISNHLYFYWYRQILGQKVEFLVSFYNNEISEKSEIFDDQFSVERPDGSNFTLKIRSTKLEDSAMYFCASGGRRKQETQYFGPGTRLLVL.

The V call is TRBV7-2, the J call TRBJ2-3; 7 bases map to TRBD1. The CDR3 runs to 15 residues. Germline V gene sequence: CDR1 SGHTA, CDR2 FQGNSA. J was trimmed by 4 bases and V by 5 bases; bases with no gene match: 9. CDR3 sequence: CASSPTGKGPDTQYF. The CDR3 nucleotides read TGTGCCAGCAGCCCGACAGGGAAGGGTCCAGATACGCAGTATTTT.

This clonotype has more than one count but fewer than ten. The chain uses TRBV15 and TRBJ2-5; D may be TRBD2 (5 bases). The germline V gene encodes CDR1 LNHNV and CDR2 YYDKDF (reference sequence). Trimming cost V 0 bases and J 2 bases, with 10 bases left between them. This CDR3 contains 15 residues. This CDR3 is CATSRDVGLQETQYF. The DNA of the CDR3 is TGTGCCACCAGCAGAGATGTTGGACTTCAAGAGACCCAGTACTTC.

This clonotype came up a few times. The genes are TRBV12-3 or TRBV12-4 and TRBJ1-1, with D possibly being TRBD1 (5 bases). Trimming took off 3 bases at V and 9 bases at J, with 11 bases between the two ends. The CDR3 has 12 amino acids. The CDR3, as DNA: TGTGCCAGCAGTTTCGAGGGACTCCAAGCTTTCTTT. It specifies CASSFEGLQAFF.

This clonotype was observed a few times. This rearrangement joins TRBV28 to TRBJ2-4; a weak D match, TRBD2 (6 bases). This CDR3 region has 16 residues. Germline V gene data show CDR1 as MDHEN and CDR2 as SYDVKM. V lost 6 bases, J lost 0 bases, and 15 bases lay in between. The CDR3 spells CASSPRGAAAKNIQYF. CDR3 coding DNA: TGTGCCAGCAGCCCTCGCGGGGCCGCAGCCAAAAACATTCAGTACTTC.

The gene calls are TRBV12-3 or TRBV12-4 and TRBJ2-7, with TRBD2 as a possible D gene (5 bases). Deletions cut 4 bases from V and 1 base from J, with 17 bases between. CDR3 length equals 16 residues. DNA for the CDR3: TGTGCCAGCAGTTCCCCCTCAGAGCGGTGGTCCTACGAGCAGTACTTC. It encodes CASSSPSERWSYEQYF.

This clonotype was seen many times. V usage is TRBV9 and J usage is TRBJ2-1; 7 bases are shared with TRBD1. Germline V gene sequence: CDR1 SGDLS, CDR2 YYNGEE. The CDR3 sequence is 13 residues long. After removal of 4 bases from V and 5 bases from J, the junction contained 3 bases not matched to a gene. The CDR3 nucleotides read TGTGCCAGCAGCACTGGACAGGACAATGAGCAGTTCTTC. It is translated as CASSTGQDNEQFF.

This clonotype was observed at least ten times. Written as DNA, the CDR3 is TGTGCCAGCAGCTTCGGCGGGCCTCCTTATTTT. The encoded protein is CASSFGGPPYF. The chain links TRBV9 to TRBJ2-3; tentative D call: TRBD2 (5 bases). The CDR3 length is 11 residues. Trimming took 4 bases from V and 15 from J, leaving 15 bases between them. CDR1 and CDR2 from the germline V gene are SGDLS and YYNGEE.